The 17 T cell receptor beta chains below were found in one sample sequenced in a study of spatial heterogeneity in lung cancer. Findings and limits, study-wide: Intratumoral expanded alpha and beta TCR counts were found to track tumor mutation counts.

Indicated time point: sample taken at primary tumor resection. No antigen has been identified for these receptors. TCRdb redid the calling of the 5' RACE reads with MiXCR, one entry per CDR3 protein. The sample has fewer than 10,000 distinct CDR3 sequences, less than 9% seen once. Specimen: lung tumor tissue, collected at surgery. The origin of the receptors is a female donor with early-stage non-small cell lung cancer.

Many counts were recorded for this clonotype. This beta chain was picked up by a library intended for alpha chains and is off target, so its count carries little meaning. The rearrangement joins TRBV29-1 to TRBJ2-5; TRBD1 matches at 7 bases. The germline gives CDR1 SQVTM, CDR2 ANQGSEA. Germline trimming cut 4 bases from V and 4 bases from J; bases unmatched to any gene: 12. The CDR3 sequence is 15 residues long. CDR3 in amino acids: CSVGAGPTGRETQYF. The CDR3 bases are TGCAGCGTTGGAGCCGGACCGACAGGGAGAGAGACCCAGTACTTC.

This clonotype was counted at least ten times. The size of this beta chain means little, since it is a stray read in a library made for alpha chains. DNA for the CDR3: TGTGCCAGCAGCTTAGCGCGGGGTATTCAGCCCCAGCATTTT. Its translation: CASSLARGIQPQHF. The V call is TRBV7-2, the J call TRBJ1-5; no firm D call. The V gene lost 0 bases and the J gene lost 6 bases, with 9 bases spanning the gap. The CDR3 loop spans 14 amino acids. Germline V CDR1 and CDR2: SGHTA, FQGNSA.

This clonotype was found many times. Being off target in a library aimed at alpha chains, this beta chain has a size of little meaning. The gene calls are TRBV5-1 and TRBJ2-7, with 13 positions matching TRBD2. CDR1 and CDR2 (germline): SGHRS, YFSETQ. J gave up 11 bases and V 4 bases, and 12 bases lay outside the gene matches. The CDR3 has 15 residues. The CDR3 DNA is TGCGCCAGCAGCCCCGGCCGGACTAGCGGGAGTGAGAAGTACTTC. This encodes CASSPGRTSGSEKYF.

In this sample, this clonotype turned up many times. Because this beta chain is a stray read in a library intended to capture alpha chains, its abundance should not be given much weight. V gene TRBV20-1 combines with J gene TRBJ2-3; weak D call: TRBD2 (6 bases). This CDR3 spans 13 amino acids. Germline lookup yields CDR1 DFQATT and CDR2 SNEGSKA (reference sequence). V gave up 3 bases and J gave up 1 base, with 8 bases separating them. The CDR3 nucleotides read TGCAGTGCTAGGTGGGAGGGCACAGATACGCAGTATTTT. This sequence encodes CSARWEGTDTQYF.

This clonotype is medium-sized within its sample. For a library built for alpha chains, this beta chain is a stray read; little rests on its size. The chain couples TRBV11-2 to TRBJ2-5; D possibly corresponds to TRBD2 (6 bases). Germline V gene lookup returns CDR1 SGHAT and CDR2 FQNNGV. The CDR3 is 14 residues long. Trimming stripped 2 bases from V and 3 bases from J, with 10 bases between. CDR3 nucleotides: TGTGCCAGCAGCTTACAAGGCGGGAAAGAGACCCAGTACTTC. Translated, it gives CASSLQGGKETQYF.

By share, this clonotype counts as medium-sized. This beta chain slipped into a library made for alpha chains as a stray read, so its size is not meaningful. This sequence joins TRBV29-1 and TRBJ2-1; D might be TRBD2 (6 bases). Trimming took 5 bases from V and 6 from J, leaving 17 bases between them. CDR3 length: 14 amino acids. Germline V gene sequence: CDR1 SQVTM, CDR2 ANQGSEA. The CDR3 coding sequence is TGCAGCGTTTTAGGGTCGGGGGTAGGCAATGAGCAGTTCTTC. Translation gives CSVLGSGVGNEQFF.

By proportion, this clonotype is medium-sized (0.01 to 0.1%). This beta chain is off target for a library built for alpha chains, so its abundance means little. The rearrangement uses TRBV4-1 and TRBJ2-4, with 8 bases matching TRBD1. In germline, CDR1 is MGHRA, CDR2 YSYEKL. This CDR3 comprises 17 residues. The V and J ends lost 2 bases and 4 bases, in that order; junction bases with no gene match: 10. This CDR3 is CASSQQTGQGKKNIQYF. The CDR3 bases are TGCGCCAGCAGCCAACAAACAGGACAGGGTAAAAAAAACATTCAGTACTTC.

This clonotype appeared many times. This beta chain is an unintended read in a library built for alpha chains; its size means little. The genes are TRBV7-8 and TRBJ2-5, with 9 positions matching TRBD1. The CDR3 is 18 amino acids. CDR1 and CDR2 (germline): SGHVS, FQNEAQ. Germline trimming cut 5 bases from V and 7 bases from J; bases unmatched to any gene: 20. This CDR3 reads CASSHPSTDRGYLGTQYF. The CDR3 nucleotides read TGTGCCAGCAGCCACCCTTCAACGGACAGGGGATATCTTGGGACCCAGTACTTC.

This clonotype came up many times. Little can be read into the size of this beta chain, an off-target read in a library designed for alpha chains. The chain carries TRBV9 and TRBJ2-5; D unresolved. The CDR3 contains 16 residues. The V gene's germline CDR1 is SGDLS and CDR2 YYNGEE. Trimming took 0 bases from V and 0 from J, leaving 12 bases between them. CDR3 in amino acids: CASSVENRVHQETQYF. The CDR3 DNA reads TGTGCCAGCAGCGTAGAAAATAGAGTTCACCAAGAGACCCAGTACTTC.

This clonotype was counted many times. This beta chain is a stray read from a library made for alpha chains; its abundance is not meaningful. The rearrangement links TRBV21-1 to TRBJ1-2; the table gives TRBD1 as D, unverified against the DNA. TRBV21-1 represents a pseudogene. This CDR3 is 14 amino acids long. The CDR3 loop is CASSKGTGDYGYTF. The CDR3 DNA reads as TGTGCCAGCAGCAAAGGAACAGGGGACTATGGCTACACCTTC.

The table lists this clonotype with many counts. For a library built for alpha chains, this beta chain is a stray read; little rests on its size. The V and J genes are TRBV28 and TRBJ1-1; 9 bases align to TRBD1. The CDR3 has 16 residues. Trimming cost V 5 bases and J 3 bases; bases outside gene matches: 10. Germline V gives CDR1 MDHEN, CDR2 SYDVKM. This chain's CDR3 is CASSGTLWTGDTEAFF. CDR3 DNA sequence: TGTGCCAGCAGTGGGACTCTATGGACAGGGGACACTGAAGCTTTCTTT.

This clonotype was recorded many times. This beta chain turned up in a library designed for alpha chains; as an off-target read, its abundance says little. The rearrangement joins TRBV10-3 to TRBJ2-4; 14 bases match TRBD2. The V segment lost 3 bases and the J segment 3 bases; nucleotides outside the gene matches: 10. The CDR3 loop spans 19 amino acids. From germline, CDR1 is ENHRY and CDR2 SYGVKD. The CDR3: CAISETGTSGSNGKNIQYF. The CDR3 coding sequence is TGTGCCATCAGTGAAACCGGGACTAGCGGGAGTAATGGCAAAAACATTCAGTACTTC.

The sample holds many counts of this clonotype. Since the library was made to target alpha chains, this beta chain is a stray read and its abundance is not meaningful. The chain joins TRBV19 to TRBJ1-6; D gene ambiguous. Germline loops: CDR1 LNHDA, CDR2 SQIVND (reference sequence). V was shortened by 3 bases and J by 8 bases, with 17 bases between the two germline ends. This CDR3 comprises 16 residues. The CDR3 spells CASSILRAAGDSPLHF. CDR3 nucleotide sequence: TGTGCCAGTAGTATCCTAAGAGCGGCTGGGGATTCACCCCTCCACTTT.

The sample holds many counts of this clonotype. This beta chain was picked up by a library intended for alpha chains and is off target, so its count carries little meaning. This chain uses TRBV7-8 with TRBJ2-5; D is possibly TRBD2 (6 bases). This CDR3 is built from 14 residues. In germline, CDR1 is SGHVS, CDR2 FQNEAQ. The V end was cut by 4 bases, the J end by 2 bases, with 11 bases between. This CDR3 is CASSSRDSQETQYF. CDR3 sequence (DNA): TGTGCCAGCAGCTCCCGGGACTCACAAGAGACCCAGTACTTC.

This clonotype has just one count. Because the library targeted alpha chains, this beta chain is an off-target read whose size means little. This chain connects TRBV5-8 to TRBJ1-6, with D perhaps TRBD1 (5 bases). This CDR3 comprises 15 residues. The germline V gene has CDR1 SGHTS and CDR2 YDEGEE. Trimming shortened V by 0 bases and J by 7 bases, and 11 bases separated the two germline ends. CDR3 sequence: CASSLAPGRNSPLHF. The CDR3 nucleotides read TGTGCCAGCAGCTTGGCCCCAGGGAGGAATTCACCCCTCCACTTT.

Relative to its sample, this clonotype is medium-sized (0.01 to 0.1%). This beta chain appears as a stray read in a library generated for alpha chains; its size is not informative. The CDR3 sequence is CATSREAEETQYF. Written as DNA, the CDR3 is TGTGCCACCAGCAGAGAAGCAGAGGAGACCCAGTACTTC. This chain links TRBV15 with TRBJ2-5, with D uncertain. Trimming cost V 0 bases and J 5 bases, with 7 bases left between them. This CDR3 spans 13 amino acids. Germline V gene lookup returns CDR1 LNHNV and CDR2 YYDKDF (reference sequence).

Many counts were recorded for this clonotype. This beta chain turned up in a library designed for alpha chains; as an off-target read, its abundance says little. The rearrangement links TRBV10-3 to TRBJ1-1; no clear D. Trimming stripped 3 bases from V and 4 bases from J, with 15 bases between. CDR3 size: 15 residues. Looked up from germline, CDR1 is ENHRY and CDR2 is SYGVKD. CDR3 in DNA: TGTGCCATCAGTGATCTTGACCGTCGGGGCACTGAAGCTTTCTTT. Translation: CAISDLDRRGTEAFF.